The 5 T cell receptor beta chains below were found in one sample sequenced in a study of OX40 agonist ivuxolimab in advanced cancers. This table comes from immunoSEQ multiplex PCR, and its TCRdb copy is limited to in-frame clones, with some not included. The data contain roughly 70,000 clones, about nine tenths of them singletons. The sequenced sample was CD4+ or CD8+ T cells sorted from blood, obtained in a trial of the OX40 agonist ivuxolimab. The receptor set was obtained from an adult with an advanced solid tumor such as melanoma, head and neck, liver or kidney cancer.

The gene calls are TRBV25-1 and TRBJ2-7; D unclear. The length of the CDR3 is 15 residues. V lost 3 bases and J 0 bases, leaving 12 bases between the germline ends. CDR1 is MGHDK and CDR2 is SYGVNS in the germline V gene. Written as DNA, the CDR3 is TGTGCCAGCAGTGAGACAAAGCCGAGCTCCTACGAGCAGTACTTC. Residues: CASSETKPSSYEQYF.

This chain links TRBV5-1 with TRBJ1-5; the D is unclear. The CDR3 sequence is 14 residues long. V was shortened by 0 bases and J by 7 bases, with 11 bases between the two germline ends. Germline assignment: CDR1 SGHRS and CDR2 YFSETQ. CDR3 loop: CASSLGGGSQPQHF. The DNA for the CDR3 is TGCGCCAGCAGCTTGGGAGGAGGGAGCCAGCCCCAGCATTTT. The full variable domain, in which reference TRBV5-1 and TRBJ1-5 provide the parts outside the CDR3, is KAGVTQTPRYLIKTRGQQVTLSCSPISGHRSVSWYQQTPGQGLQFLFEYFSETQRNKGNFPGRFSGRQFSNSRSEMNVSTLELGDSALYLCASSLGGGSQPQHFGDGTRLSIL.

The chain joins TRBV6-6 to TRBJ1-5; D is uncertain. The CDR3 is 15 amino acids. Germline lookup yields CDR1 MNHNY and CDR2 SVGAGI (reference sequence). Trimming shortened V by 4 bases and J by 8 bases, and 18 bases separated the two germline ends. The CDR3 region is CASSLLPPRLEPQHF. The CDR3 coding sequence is TGTGCCAGCAGTTTGCTTCCCCCGCGGCTAGAGCCCCAGCATTTT.

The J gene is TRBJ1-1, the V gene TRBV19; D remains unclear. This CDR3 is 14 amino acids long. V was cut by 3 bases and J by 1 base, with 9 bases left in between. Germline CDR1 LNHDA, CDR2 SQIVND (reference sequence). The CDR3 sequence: CASSIGHQNTEAFF. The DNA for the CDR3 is TGTGCCAGTAGTATTGGTCATCAGAACACTGAAGCTTTCTTT. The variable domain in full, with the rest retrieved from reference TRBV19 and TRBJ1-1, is DGGITQSPKYLFRKEGQNVTLSCEQNLNHDAMYWYRQDPGQGLRLIYYSQIVNDFQKGDIAEGYSVSREKKESFPLTVTSAQKNPTAFYLCASSIGHQNTEAFFGQGTRLTVV.

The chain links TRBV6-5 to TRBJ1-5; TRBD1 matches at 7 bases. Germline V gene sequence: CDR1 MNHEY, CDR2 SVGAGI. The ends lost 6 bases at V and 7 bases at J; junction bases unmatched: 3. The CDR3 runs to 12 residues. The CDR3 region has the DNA TGTGCCAGCAGACAGGGGCAACAGCCCCAGCATTTT. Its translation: CASRQGQQPQHF.